This T cell receptor beta chain comes out of a study of T cell changes during pregnancy in multiple sclerosis. The assay was immunoSEQ multiplex PCR, and TCRdb's table has in-frame clones only and misses some. The sample shows under 65,000 clones, around 90% of them seen only once. The germline V and J ends were trimmed by 7 bases and 1 base, with 11 bases remaining between them. The CDR3 has 14 amino acids. Looked up from germline, CDR1 is SGHAT and CDR2 is FQNNGV. This chain links TRBV11-2 with TRBJ2-1; a weak D match, TRBD2 (5 bases). The sample here was peripheral blood, taken in the second trimester of pregnancy. This TCR came from a female donor with multiple sclerosis, enrolled in a pregnancy study. CDR3 nucleotides: TGTGCCAGCACCCCCGAGCGGTCCTACAATGAGCAGTTCTTC. This translates into CASTPERSYNEQFF.